Following are 3 T cell receptor beta chains from one sample sequenced in a study of T cells after yellow fever vaccination. TCRdb recomputed calls from the 5' RACE reads with MiXCR, one row per CDR3 protein. The sample holds hundreds of thousands of distinct CDR3 sequences, around an eighth seen once. The specimen comprised PBMCs, sampled on the day of the yellow fever booster vaccination. The source of these receptors is a man aged 25 to 40 who received the YFV17D yellow fever vaccine.

This chain joins TRBV5-5 and TRBJ2-3; D is perhaps TRBD2 (5 bases). Germline V gene lookup returns CDR1 SGHKS and CDR2 YYEKEE (reference sequence). The CDR3 is 17 amino acids. V lost 4 bases and J lost 5, with 23 bases in between. CDR3 in DNA: TGTGCCAGCAGCCCTTCTGTCCTTGGGAGATGGAAAGATACGCAGTATTTT. This encodes CASSPSVLGRWKDTQYF.

The J gene is TRBJ1-1, the V gene TRBV29-1; possible D gene TRBD1, 5 bases. Germline values: CDR1 SQVTM, CDR2 ANQGSEA. Trimming took off 3 bases at V and 2 bases at J, with 13 bases between the two ends. The CDR3 consists of 14 residues. CDR3 nucleotides: TGCAGCGTTGATCGTTGGGGGGAAAACACTGAAGCTTTCTTT. Its translation: CSVDRWGENTEAFF.

This chain links TRBV15 with TRBJ2-7, with D perhaps TRBD1 (6 bases). Trimming took 4 bases from V and 5 from J, leaving 12 bases between them. Germline V gives CDR1 LNHNV, CDR2 YYDKDF (reference sequence). The CDR3 consists of 13 residues. The CDR3 DNA follows: TGTGCCACCAGCAACGACAGGAGCGACGAGCAGTACTTC. This translates into CATSNDRSDEQYF. Combining the CDR3 with reference TRBV15 and TRBJ2-7 gives the whole variable domain DAMVIQNPRYQVTQFGKPVTLSCSQTLNHNVMYWYQQKSSQAPKLLFHYYDKDFNNEADTPDNFQSRRPNTSFCFLDIRSPGLGDTAMYLCATSNDRSDEQYFGPGTRLTVT.